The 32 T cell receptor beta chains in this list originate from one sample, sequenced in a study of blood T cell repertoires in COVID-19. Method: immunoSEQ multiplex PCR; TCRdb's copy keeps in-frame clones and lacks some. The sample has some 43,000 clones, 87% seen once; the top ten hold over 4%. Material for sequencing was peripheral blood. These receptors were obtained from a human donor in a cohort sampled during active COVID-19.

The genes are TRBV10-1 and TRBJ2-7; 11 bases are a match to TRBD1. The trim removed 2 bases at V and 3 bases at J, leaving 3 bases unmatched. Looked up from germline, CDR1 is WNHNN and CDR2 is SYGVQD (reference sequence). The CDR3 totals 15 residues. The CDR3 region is CASSEGTGGNYEQYF. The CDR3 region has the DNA TGCGCCAGCAGTGAGGGGACAGGGGGAAACTACGAGCAGTACTTC.

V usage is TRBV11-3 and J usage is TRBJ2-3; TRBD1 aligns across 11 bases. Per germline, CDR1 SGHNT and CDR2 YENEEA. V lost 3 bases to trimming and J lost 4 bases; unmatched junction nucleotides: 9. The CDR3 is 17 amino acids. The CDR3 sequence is CASSFAGTGGSADTQYF. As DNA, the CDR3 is TGTGCCAGCAGCTTTGCCGGGACAGGGGGTTCGGCAGATACGCAGTATTTT.

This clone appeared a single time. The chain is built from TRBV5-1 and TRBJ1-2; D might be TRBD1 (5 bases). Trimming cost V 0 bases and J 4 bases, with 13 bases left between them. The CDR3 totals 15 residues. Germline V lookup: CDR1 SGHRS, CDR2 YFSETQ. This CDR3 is CASSLAAGKSYGYTF. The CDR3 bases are TGCGCCAGCAGCTTGGCGGCAGGGAAATCCTATGGCTACACCTTC. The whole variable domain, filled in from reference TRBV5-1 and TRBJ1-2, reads KAGVTQTPRYLIKTRGQQVTLSCSPISGHRSVSWYQQTPGQGLQFLFEYFSETQRNKGNFPGRFSGRQFSNSRSEMNVSTLELGDSALYLCASSLAAGKSYGYTFGSGTRLTVV.

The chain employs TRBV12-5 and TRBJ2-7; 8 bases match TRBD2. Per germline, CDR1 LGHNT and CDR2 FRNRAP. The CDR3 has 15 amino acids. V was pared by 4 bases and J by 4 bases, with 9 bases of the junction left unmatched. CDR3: CASGSRGGCGYEQYF. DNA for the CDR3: TGTGCTAGTGGTTCCCGGGGGGGGTGCGGGTACGAGCAGTACTTC. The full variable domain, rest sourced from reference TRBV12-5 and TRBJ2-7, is DARVTQTPRHKVTEMGQEVTMRCQPILGHNTVFWYRQTMMQGLELLAYFRNRAPLDDSGMPKDRFSAEMPDATLATLKIQPSEPRDSAVYFCASGSRGGCGYEQYFGPGTRLTVT.

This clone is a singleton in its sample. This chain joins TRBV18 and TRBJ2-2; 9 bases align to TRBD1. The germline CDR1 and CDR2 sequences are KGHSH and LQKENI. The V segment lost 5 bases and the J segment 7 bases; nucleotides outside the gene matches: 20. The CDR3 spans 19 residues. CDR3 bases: TGTGCCAGCTCAACCAGTTTTGGAGGACAGGGGATTGATGGCGGGGAGCTGTTTTTT. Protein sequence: CASSTSFGGQGIDGGELFF. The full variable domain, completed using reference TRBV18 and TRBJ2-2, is NAGVMQNPRHLVRRRGQEARLRCSPMKGHSHVYWYRQLPEEGLKFMVYLQKENIIDESGMPKERFSAEFPKEGPSILRIQQVVRGDSAAYFCASSTSFGGQGIDGGELFFGEGSRLTVL.

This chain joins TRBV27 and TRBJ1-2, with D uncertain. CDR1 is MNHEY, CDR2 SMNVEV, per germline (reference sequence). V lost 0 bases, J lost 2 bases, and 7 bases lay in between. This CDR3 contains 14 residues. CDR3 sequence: CASSLSRGNYGYTF. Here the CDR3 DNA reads TGTGCCAGCAGTTTATCGCGAGGGAACTATGGCTACACCTTC.

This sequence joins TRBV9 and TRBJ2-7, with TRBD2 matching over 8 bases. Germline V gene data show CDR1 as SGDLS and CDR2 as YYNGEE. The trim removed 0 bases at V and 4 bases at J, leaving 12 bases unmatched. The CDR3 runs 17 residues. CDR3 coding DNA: TGTGCCAGCAGCGTAGCCCCGGGGGGGGCGGGACATTACGAGCAGTACTTC. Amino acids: CASSVAPGGAGHYEQYF.

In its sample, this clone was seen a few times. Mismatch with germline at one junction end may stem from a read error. This chain's CDR3 is CASSPSVF. The CDR3 DNA is TGTGCCAGCTCACCCTCGGTCTTC. This chain links TRBV18 with TRBJ2-1; the D is unclear. This CDR3 contains 8 residues. From germline, CDR1 is KGHSH and CDR2 LQKENI.

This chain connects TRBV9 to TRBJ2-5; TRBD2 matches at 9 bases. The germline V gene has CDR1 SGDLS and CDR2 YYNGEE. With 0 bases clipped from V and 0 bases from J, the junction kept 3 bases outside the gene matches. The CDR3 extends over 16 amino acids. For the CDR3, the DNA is TGTGCCAGCAGCGTAGGTAGCGGGGGACACCAAGAGACCCAGTACTTC. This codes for CASSVGSGGHQETQYF.

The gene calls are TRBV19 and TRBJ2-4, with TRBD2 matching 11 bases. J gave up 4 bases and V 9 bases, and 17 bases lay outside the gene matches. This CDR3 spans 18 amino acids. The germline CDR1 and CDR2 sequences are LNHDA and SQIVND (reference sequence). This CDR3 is CASAKLLAGGPGKNIQYF. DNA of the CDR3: TGTGCCAGCGCCAAATTGTTAGCGGGAGGGCCGGGGAAAAACATTCAGTACTTC.

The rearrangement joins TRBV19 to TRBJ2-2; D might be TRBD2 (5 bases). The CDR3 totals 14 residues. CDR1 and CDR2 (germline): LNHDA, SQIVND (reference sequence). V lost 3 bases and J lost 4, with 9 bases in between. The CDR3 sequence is CASSIDGVTGELFF. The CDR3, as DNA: TGTGCCAGTAGTATCGACGGGGTCACCGGGGAGCTGTTTTTT. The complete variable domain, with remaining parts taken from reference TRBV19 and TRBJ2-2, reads DGGITQSPKYLFRKEGQNVTLSCEQNLNHDAMYWYRQDPGQGLRLIYYSQIVNDFQKGDIAEGYSVSREKKESFPLTVTSAQKNPTAFYLCASSIDGVTGELFFGEGSRLTVL.

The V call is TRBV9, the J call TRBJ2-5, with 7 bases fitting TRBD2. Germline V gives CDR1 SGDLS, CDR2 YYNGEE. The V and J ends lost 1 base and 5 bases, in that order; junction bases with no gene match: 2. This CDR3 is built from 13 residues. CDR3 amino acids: CASSVRAGETQYF. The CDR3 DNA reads TGTGCCAGCAGCGTACGAGCGGGGGAGACCCAGTACTTC.

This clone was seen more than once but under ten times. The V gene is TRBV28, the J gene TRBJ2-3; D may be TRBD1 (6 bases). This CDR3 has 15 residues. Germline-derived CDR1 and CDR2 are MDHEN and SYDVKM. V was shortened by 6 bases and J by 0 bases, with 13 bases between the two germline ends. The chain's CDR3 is CASSHGTLSTDTQYF. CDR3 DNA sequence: TGTGCCAGCAGCCACGGGACACTCAGCACAGATACGCAGTATTTT.

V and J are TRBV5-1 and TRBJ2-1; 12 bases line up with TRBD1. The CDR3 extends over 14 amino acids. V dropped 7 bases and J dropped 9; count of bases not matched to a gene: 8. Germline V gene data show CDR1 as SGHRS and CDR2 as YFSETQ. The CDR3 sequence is CASRQGTGGVEQFF. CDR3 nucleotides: TGCGCCAGCCGCCAGGGGACAGGGGGCGTTGAGCAGTTCTTC.

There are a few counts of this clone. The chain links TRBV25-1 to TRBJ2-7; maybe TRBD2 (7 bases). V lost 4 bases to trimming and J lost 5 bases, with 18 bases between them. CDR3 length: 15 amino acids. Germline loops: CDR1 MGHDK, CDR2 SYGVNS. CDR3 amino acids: CASSGGGPRRHEQYF. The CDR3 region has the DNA TGTGCCAGCAGTGGGGGGGGGCCTAGACGCCACGAGCAGTACTTC.

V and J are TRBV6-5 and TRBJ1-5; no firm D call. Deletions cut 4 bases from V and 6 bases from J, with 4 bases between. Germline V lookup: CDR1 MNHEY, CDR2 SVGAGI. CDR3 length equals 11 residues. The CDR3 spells CASSSSQPQHF. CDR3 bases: TGTGCCAGCAGTTCCAGTCAGCCCCAGCATTTT.

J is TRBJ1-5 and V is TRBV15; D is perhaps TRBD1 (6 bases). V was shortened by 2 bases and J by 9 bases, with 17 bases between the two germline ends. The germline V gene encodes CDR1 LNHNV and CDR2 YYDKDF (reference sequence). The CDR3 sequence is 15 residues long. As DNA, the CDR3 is TGTGCCACCAGCAGAACCTCAGGGGTATCCACGCCCCAGCATTTT. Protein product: CATSRTSGVSTPQHF.

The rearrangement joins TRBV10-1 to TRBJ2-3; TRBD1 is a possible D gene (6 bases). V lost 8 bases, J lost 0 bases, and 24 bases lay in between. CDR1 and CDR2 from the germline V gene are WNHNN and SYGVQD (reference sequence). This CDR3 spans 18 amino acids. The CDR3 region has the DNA TGCGCCAGCCACTCCCATTGGGACAAACCATGTAGCACAGATACGCAGTATTTT. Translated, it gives CASHSHWDKPCSTDTQYF.

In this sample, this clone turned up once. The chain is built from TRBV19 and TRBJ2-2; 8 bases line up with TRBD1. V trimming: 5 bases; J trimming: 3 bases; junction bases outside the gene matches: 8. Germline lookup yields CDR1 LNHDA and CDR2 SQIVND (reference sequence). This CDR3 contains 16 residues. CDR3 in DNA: TGTGCCAGTAGTCAGAGGGACAGGCGGTACACCGGGGAGCTGTTTTTT. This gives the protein CASSQRDRRYTGELFF.

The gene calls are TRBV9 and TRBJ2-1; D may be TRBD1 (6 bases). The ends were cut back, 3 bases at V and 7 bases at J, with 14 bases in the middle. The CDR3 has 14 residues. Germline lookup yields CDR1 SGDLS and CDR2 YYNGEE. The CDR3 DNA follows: TGTGCCAGCAGCGCACAGGGCTGGAGGAATGAGCAGTTCTTC. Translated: CASSAQGWRNEQFF.

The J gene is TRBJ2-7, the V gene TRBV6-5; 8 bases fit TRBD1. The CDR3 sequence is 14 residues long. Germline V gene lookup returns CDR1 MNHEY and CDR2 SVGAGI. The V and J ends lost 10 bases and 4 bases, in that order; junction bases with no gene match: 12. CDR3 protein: CATKRDRSNYEQYF. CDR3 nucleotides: TGTGCCACCAAGAGGGACAGGAGCAATTACGAGCAGTACTTC.

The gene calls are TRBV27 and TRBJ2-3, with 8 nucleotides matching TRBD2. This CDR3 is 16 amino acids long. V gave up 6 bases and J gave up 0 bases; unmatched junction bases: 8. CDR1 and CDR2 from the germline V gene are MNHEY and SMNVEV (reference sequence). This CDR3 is CASSRVSGISTDTQYF. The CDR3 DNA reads TGTGCCAGCAGCCGAGTTAGCGGGATTAGCACAGATACGCAGTATTTT.

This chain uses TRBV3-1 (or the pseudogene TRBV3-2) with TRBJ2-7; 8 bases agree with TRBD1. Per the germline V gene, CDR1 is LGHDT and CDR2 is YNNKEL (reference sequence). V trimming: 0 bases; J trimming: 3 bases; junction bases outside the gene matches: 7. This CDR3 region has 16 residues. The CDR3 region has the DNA TGTGCCAGCAGCCAAGAAAAATTACAGGGGGTCTACGAGCAGTACTTC. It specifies CASSQEKLQGVYEQYF.

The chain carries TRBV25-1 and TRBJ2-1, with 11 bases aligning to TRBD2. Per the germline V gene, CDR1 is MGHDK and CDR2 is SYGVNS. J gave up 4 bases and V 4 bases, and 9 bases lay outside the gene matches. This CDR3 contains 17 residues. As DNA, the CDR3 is TGTGCCAGCAGTGGGTCCTTAGCGGGAGGGTTGTACAATGAGCAGTTCTTC. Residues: CASSGSLAGGLYNEQFF. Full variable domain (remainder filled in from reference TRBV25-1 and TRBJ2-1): EADIYQTPRYLVIGTGKKITLECSQTMGHDKMYWYQQDPGMELHLIHYSYGVNSTEKGDLSSESTVSRIRTEHFPLTLESARPSHTSQYLCASSGSLAGGLYNEQFFGPGTRLTVL.

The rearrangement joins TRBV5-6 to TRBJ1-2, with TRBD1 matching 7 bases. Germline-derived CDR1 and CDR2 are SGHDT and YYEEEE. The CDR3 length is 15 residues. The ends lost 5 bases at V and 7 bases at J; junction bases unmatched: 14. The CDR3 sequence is CASRPPADRVGGYTF. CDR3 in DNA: TGTGCCAGCAGACCACCGGCCGACAGGGTTGGTGGCTACACCTTC.

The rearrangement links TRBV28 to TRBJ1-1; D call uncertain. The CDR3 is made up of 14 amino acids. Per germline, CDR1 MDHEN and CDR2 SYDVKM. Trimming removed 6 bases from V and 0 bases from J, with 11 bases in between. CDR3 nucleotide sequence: TGTGCCAGCAGACCTTGGGCGATGAACACTGAAGCTTTCTTT. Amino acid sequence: CASRPWAMNTEAFF.

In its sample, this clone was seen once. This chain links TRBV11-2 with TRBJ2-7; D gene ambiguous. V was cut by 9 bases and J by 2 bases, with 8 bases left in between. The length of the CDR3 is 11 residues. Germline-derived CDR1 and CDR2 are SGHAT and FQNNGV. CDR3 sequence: CASEITYEQYF. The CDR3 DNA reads TGTGCCAGTGAGATCACCTACGAGCAGTACTTC. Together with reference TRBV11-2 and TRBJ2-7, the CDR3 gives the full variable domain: EAGVAQSPRYKIIEKRQSVAFWCNPISGHATLYWYQQILGQGPKLLIQFQNNGVVDDSQLPKDRFSAERLKGVDSTLKIQPAKLEDSAVYLCASEITYEQYFGPGTRLTVT.

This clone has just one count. In DNA form, the CDR3 reads TGTGCCATCAGTGAGTCTGGCAACCCCCTGGAGTACTTC. Translating it yields CAISESGNPLEYF. The V call is TRBV10-3, the J call TRBJ2-5; no clear D gene. The CDR3 has 13 residues. CDR1 and CDR2 from the germline V gene are ENHRY and SYGVKD. The V end lost 0 bases, the J end lost 12 bases, and 14 bases lay between the germline ends.

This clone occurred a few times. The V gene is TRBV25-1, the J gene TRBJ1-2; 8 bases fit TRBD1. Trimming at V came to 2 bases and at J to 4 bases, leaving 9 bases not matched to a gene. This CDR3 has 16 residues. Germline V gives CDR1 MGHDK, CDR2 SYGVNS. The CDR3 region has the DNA TGTGCCAGCAGTGAACGAATCAGACAGGGGAGCTATGGCTACACCTTC. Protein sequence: CASSERIRQGSYGYTF.

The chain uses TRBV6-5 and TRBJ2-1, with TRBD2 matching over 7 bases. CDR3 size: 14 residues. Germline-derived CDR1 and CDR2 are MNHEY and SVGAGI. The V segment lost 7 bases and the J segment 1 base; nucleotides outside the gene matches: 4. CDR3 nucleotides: TGTGCCAGCATGCTGGGGGGGTCCTACAATGAGCAGTTCTTC. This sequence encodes CASMLGGSYNEQFF.

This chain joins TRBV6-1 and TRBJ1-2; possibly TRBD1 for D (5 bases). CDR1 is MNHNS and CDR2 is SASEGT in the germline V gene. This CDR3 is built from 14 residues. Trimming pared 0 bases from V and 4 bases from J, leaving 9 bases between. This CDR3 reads CASSEALGVYGYTF. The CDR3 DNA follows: TGTGCCAGCAGTGAAGCGCTAGGGGTCTATGGCTACACCTTC.

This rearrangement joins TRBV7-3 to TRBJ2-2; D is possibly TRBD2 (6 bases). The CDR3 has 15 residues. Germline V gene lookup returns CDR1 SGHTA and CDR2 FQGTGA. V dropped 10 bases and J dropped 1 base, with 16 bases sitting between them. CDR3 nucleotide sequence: TGTGCCATCCCCCGGCGGCGGGAGAACACCGGGGAGCTGTTTTTT. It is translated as CAIPRRRENTGELFF.